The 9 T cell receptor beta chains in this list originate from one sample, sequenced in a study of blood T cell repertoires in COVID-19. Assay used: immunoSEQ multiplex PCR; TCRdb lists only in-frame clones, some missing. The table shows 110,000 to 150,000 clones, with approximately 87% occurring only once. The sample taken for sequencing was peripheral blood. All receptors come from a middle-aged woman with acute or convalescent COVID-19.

The CDR3 loop is CASSLGDRGRTGELFF. CDR3 in DNA: TGCGCCAGCAGCTTGGGAGACAGGGGGCGAACCGGGGAGCTGTTTTTT. The chain is built from TRBV5-1 and TRBJ2-2; 10 bases match TRBD1. The V and J ends lost 0 bases and 5 bases, in that order; junction bases with no gene match: 4. Per germline, CDR1 SGHRS and CDR2 YFSETQ. This CDR3 comprises 16 residues.

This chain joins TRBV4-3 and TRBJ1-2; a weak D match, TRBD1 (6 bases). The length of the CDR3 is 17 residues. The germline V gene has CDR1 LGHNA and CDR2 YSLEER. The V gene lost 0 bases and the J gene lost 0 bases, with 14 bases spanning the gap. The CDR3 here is CASSQDPFTGSNYGYTF. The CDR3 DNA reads TGCGCCAGCAGCCAAGATCCCTTCACAGGGTCTAACTATGGCTACACCTTC.

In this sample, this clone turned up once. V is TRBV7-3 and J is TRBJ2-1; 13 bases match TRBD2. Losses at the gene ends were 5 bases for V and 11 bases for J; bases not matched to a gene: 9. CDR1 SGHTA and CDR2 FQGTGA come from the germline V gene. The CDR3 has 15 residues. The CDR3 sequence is CASSLGPLAGGQQFF. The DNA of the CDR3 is TGTGCCAGCAGCCTCGGCCCACTAGCGGGGGGGCAGCAGTTCTTC.

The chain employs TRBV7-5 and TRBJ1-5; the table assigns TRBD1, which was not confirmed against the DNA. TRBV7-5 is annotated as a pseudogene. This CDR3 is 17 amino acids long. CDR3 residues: CARSSTGTGGHNQPQHF. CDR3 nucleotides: TGTGCCAGAAGCTCAACCGGGACAGGGGGTCACAATCAGCCCCAGCATTTT.

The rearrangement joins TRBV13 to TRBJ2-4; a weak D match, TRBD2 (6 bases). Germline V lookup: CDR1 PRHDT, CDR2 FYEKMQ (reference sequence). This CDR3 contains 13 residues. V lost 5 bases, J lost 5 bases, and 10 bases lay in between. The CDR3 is CASSNGGENIQYF. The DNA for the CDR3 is TGTGCCAGCAGCAATGGCGGGGAAAACATTCAGTACTTC.

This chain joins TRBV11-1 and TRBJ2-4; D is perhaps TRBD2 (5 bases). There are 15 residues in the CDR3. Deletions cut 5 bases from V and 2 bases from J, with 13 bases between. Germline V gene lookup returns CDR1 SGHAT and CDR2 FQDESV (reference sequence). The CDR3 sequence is CASSRAADTKNIQYF. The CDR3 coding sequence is TGTGCCAGCAGCCGAGCGGCTGACACCAAAAACATTCAGTACTTC.

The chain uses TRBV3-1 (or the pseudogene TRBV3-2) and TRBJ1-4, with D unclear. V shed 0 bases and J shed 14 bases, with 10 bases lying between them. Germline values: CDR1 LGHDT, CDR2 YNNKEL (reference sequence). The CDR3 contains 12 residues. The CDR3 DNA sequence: TGTGCCAGCAGCCAAGACGTGCGACTCCTGTTTTTT. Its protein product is CASSQDVRLLFF.

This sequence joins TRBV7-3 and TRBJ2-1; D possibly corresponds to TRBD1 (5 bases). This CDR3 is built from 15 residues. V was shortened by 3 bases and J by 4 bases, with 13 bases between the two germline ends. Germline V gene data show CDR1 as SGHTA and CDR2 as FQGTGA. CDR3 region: CASSFEAGPYNEQFF. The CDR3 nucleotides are TGTGCCAGCAGCTTCGAGGCAGGGCCGTACAATGAGCAGTTCTTC. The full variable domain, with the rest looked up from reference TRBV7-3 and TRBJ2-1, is GAGVSQTPSNKVTEKGKYVELRCDPISGHTALYWYRQSLGQGPEFLIYFQGTGAADDSGLPNDRFFAVRPEGSVSTLKIQRTERGDSAVYLCASSFEAGPYNEQFFGPGTRLTVL.

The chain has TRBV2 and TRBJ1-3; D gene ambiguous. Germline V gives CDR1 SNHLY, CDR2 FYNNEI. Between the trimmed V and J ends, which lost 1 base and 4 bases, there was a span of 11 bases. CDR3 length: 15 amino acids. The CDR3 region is CASSEGVRNGNTIYF. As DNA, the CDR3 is TGTGCCAGCAGTGAAGGTGTGAGAAACGGAAACACCATATATTTT.